This record looks at one TCR beta chain sequence and its context. This sample was taken from a study of cytomegalovirus exposure and HLA in healthy donors. Method: immunoSEQ multiplex PCR; TCRdb's copy keeps in-frame clones and lacks some. The table has a few hundred thousand clones, roughly 90% seen once. CDR1 and CDR2 from the germline V gene are LGHNA and YNFKEQ. CDR3 size: 15 residues. The junction had 10 bases not matched to a gene; V was cut back by 3 bases and J by 6 bases. The rearrangement links TRBV4-2 to TRBJ1-2; 7 bases fit TRBD1. The TCR originated in a woman aged 18 to 35 in good health and CMV-seronegative. The source material was PBMCs. CDR3 DNA sequence: TGTGCCAGCAGCCATGGTGGCGACAGGGAGGATGGCTACACCTTC. It translates to CASSHGGDREDGYTF.